This T cell receptor (beta chain) was sequenced in a study of shared clonotypes between healthy human individuals. The CDR3 sequence is 14 residues long. Germline V CDR1 and CDR2: SQVTM, ANQGSEA. Germline trimming cut 6 bases from V and 3 bases from J; bases unmatched to any gene: 10. Clones were read by immunoSEQ multiplex PCR, and TCRdb kept only the in-frame ones, dropping some. The sample lists some 500,000 clones, 65% to 80% occurring once. This receptor was identified in a woman between 40 and 50 years old in good health. Some clones in this sample may be carry-over from other donors' samples. Sequenced input: PBMCs. J is TRBJ2-5 and V is TRBV29-1, with TRBD1 identical over 7 bases. This CDR3 is CSVAQGVREETQYF. The CDR3 DNA is TGCAGCGTGGCGCAGGGGGTCAGAGAAGAGACCCAGTACTTC.